This T cell receptor (beta chain) stems from a study of blood T cell repertoires in COVID-19. Study-wide context: Donors in the United States, Italy and Spain gave samples during acute or convalescent COVID-19. PBMCs, B-cell-depleted T cells, or T cells were the source of the cDNA or gDNA that made up the material.

In the authors' methods: Amplifying reference gene primers gave estimates of nucleated cell counts. TCRdb's table, derived via immunoSEQ multiplex PCR, lists solely in-frame clones and lacks some. V and J calls and clone size are as listed in that table; D and trimming were resolved from the DNA. The sample yields roughly 200,000 clones, 85% to 90% seen once. This CDR3 is built from 16 residues. V lost 5 bases and J lost 10, with 21 bases in between. Germline CDR1 is SGHVS and CDR2 is FQNEAQ. The sample consisted of peripheral blood. The chain joins TRBV7-8 to TRBJ1-6, with a weak D call TRBD1 (5 bases). The TCR sequence derives from a man aged 55 to 69 who had recovered from COVID-19. The CDR3 DNA sequence: TGTGCCAGCAGCCTACAGGAGCCCCAATTGGGGTCACCCCTCCACTTT. Its protein is CASSLQEPQLGSPLHF.